Below are 24 T cell receptor beta chains sequenced from a single sample in a study of breast tumors, draining lymph nodes, adjacent tissues. Axillary draining lymph nodes of breast cancer patients supplied the node samples. Each CDR3 protein is one row after TCRdb ran MiXCR on the multiplex PCR reads. The top ten hold about 2.5% of the sample, which has around 130,000 distinct CDR3 sequences, 30% to 35% seen once. The sample taken for sequencing was axillary lymph node tissue. Receptors were obtained from a female donor with breast cancer. Some clones in this sample may be carry-over from other donors' samples.

This clonotype was counted many times. A read error may be the cause here, since a much bigger clone is one base away. The rearrangement joins TRBV6-1 to TRBJ1-5; a possible D gene is TRBD1 (6 bases). CDR1 and CDR2 (germline): MNHNS, SASEGT. V was shortened by 6 bases and J by 2 bases, with 11 bases between the two germline ends. The CDR3 consists of 14 residues. CDR3 amino acids: CASRGGAGNQPQHF. Here the CDR3 DNA reads TGTGCCAGCAGGGGGGGGGCAGGCAATCAGCCCCAGCATTTT.

The rearrangement links TRBV7-9 to TRBJ2-3; 12 bases are a match to TRBD2. J lost 4 bases, V lost 4 bases, and 12 bases had no gene match. CDR1 is SEHNR and CDR2 is FQNEAQ in the germline V gene (reference sequence). The CDR3 contains 18 residues. The CDR3 sequence: CASSSGELAGGSADTQYF. CDR3 DNA: TGTGCCAGCAGCTCGGGGGAACTAGCGGGGGGCTCGGCAGATACGCAGTATTTT.

Worth noting for this clonotype: A much larger clone is a single base away; this may be a read error. CDR3 residues: CASSLDRGQGCTF. For the CDR3, the DNA is TGTGCCAGCAGTTTGGACAGGGGGCAAGGCTGCACCTTC. The gene calls are TRBV6-1 and TRBJ1-2; TRBD1 matches at 11 bases. Per the germline V gene, CDR1 is MNHNS and CDR2 is SASEGT. The CDR3 sequence is 13 residues long.

In DNA form, the CDR3 reads TGTGCCAGCAGTGCGACTAGCGGGGGGGCAACTAATGAAAAACTGTTTTTT. It yields the protein CASSATSGGATNEKLFF. The genes are TRBV12-3 or TRBV12-4 and TRBJ1-4, with D perhaps matching TRBD1 (5 bases). The CDR3 totals 17 residues. V was pared by 5 bases and J by 0 bases, with 16 bases between.

In regard to this clonotype: This may be a read error: a much more frequent sequence differs by one nucleotide. The gene calls are TRBV11-2 and TRBJ2-5; D unclear. CDR1 is SGHAT and CDR2 is FQNNGV in the germline V gene. This CDR3 is 16 amino acids long. The CDR3 region has the DNA TGTGCCGGCAGCTATTCAACGGGCCCCCTTGAAGAGACCCAGTACTTC. Its translation: CAGSYSTGPLEETQYF.

This clonotype was seen many times. The chain carries TRBV11-2 and TRBJ2-7; maybe TRBD2 (5 bases). The germline V gene encodes CDR1 SGHAT and CDR2 FQNNGV. CDR3 length equals 14 residues. Between the trimmed V and J ends, which lost 2 bases and 2 bases, there was a span of 10 bases. CDR3 sequence: CASSLSDLAYEQYF. The DNA of the CDR3 is TGTGCCAGCAGCTTATCGGACTTAGCCTACGAGCAGTACTTC.

The chain links TRBV10-3 to TRBJ1-1; no clear D gene. Trimming stripped 7 bases from V and 2 bases from J, with 14 bases between. The germline CDR1 and CDR2 sequences are ENHRY and SYGVKD. The CDR3 contains 14 residues. The chain's CDR3 is CAIKLRTENTEAFF. The CDR3 nucleotides read TGTGCCATCAAGCTCAGGACGGAAAACACTGAAGCTTTCTTT.

This clonotype was counted ten times or more. The V and J genes are TRBV12-3 or TRBV12-4 and TRBJ1-2, with D hard to call. V lost 3 bases and J 6 bases, leaving 8 bases between the germline ends. This CDR3 is 12 amino acids long. CDR3 sequence: CASSFAADGYTF. In DNA, the CDR3 is TGTGCCAGCAGTTTCGCCGCAGATGGCTACACCTTC.

Only a few counts were recorded for this clonotype. The V and J genes are TRBV6-6 and TRBJ2-4, with D possibly TRBD1 on 5 matching bases. The CDR3 loop spans 16 amino acids. With 7 bases removed from V and 2 bases from J, the gap between germline ends came to 18 bases. The germline CDR1 and CDR2 sequences are MNHNY and SVGAGI (reference sequence). Written as DNA, the CDR3 is TGTGCCAGCACTCCCCCAGAAAGGGGATCCAAAAACATTCAGTACTTC. This gives the protein CASTPPERGSKNIQYF.

This clonotype was detected many times. It may be a read error: a sequence one base away is much more abundant. Since no conserved phenylalanine or tryptophan closes the CDR3, a read error is the likely cause. The chain combines TRBV7-8 with TRBJ2-5; tentatively, D is TRBD2 (6 bases). This CDR3 has 14 amino acids. Deletions cut 4 bases from V and 2 bases from J, with 11 bases between. Germline V gives CDR1 SGHVS, CDR2 FQNEAQ. The CDR3, as DNA: TGTGCCAGCAGCTATCCCGGGACTCAAGAGACCCAGTACCTC. Its protein is CASSYPGTQETQYL.

The rearrangement links TRBV6-5 to TRBJ1-4; D not certain. CDR1 is MNHEY and CDR2 is SVGAGI in the germline V gene. Trimming shortened V by 0 bases and J by 8 bases, and 10 bases separated the two germline ends. This CDR3 spans 14 amino acids. CDR3 sequence: CASSYSYRDEKLFF. Here the CDR3 DNA reads TGTGCCAGCAGTTACTCGTACAGAGACGAAAAACTGTTTTTT.

The table lists this clonotype with many counts. CDR3 amino acids: CASSLTDGELFF. CDR3 DNA: TGTGCCAGCAGCTTGACGGACGGGGAGCTGTTTTTT. The rearrangement joins TRBV7-9 to TRBJ2-2; no reliable D call. The CDR3 has 12 amino acids. Germline values: CDR1 SEHNR, CDR2 FQNEAQ (reference sequence). The V end lost 3 bases, the J end lost 7 bases, and 6 bases lay between the germline ends.

This clonotype showed up just a few times. The V gene is TRBV6-5, the J gene TRBJ1-2; 8 nucleotides agree with TRBD1. Losses at the gene ends were 5 bases for V and 3 bases for J; bases not matched to a gene: 5. Germline CDR1 MNHEY, CDR2 SVGAGI. CDR3 length: 14 residues. The CDR3 spells CASSHQGADYGYTF. As DNA, the CDR3 is TGTGCCAGCAGTCACCAGGGGGCCGACTATGGCTACACCTTC.

This clonotype was detected ten times or more. The rearrangement joins TRBV19 to TRBJ1-5; 7 nucleotides match TRBD1. CDR1 is LNHDA and CDR2 is SQIVND in the germline V gene (reference sequence). Unmatched junction bases numbered 6, after V lost 9 bases and J lost 4 bases. CDR3 length: 13 residues. DNA of the CDR3: TGTGCCAGCGGACAGGCAAAAAATCAGCCCCAGCATTTT. Its protein is CASGQAKNQPQHF.

This clonotype was counted at least ten times. The rearrangement links TRBV7-2 to TRBJ2-5; a possible D gene is TRBD2 (6 bases). Germline loops: CDR1 SGHTA, CDR2 FQGNSA. The ends were cut back, 6 bases at V and 6 bases at J, with 23 bases in the middle. The CDR3 runs 16 residues. The CDR3 is CASRPPGVRRAQTQYF. In nucleotides, the CDR3 is TGTGCCAGCAGGCCACCGGGGGTGCGGAGGGCGCAGACCCAGTACTTC.

The rearrangement links TRBV20-1 to TRBJ2-5, with unresolved D. Trimming took off 0 bases at V and 1 base at J, with 6 bases between the two ends. Germline CDR1 reads DFQATT; CDR2 reads SNEGSKA (reference sequence). The CDR3 consists of 13 residues. This CDR3 is CSAREGFQETQYF. The CDR3 coding sequence is TGCAGTGCTAGAGAGGGGTTCCAAGAGACCCAGTACTTC.

The CDR3 protein is CASSLAAGGPEAFF. CDR3 nucleotide sequence: TGCGCCAGCAGCTTGGCAGCAGGAGGCCCTGAAGCTTTCTTT. The chain has TRBV5-1 and TRBJ1-1; D gene unclear. CDR1 and CDR2 from the germline V gene are SGHRS and YFSETQ. This CDR3 comprises 14 residues. V was trimmed by 0 bases and J by 6 bases, leaving 12 bases between them.

In this sample, this clonotype turned up many times. The chain carries TRBV5-1 and TRBJ1-6; D is unclear. This CDR3 region has 13 residues. The germline V gene encodes CDR1 SGHRS and CDR2 YFSETQ. Trimming stripped 1 base from V and 8 bases from J, with 7 bases between. The CDR3 spells CASSLSTDSPLHF. In DNA, the CDR3 is TGCGCCAGCAGCTTGTCAACTGATTCACCCCTCCACTTT.

This clonotype was counted a few times. This rearrangement joins TRBV9 to TRBJ1-2; D might be TRBD1 (5 bases). This CDR3 comprises 13 residues. V lost 6 bases to trimming and J lost 4 bases, with 13 bases between them. Germline CDR1 reads SGDLS; CDR2 reads YYNGEE. The CDR3 reads CASTSGGIYGYTF. CDR3 sequence (DNA): TGTGCCAGCACCTCCGGGGGGATCTATGGCTACACCTTC.

In this sample, this clonotype turned up many times. This rearrangement joins TRBV11-1 to TRBJ2-3, with D tentatively TRBD1 (6 bases). This CDR3 is built from 17 residues. Germline assignment: CDR1 SGHAT and CDR2 FQDESV (reference sequence). V was cut by 0 bases and J by 2 bases, with 15 bases left in between. This chain's CDR3 is CASSLAVGATNTDTQYF. As DNA, the CDR3 is TGTGCCAGCAGCTTAGCGGTGGGGGCGACCAACACAGATACGCAGTATTTT.

The sample holds many counts of this clonotype. The chain carries TRBV4-3 and TRBJ1-2; D unclear. The V end was cut by 0 bases, the J end by 0 bases, with 11 bases between. The CDR3 consists of 16 residues. Germline V gene sequence: CDR1 LGHNA, CDR2 YSLEER. CDR3 residues: CASSQEVTGANYGYTF. The CDR3 nucleotides are TGCGCCAGCAGCCAAGAGGTAACTGGAGCTAACTATGGCTACACCTTC.

This clonotype has ten or more counts. The chain couples TRBV2 to TRBJ1-6; 7 nucleotides line up with TRBD1. Germline CDR1 SNHLY, CDR2 FYNNEI. Unmatched junction bases numbered 4, after V lost 6 bases and J lost 11 bases. The CDR3 has 12 amino acids. DNA of the CDR3: TGTGCCAGCAGCTTACAGGGGACACCCCTCCACTTT. Its translation is CASSLQGTPLHF.

In its sample, this clonotype was seen many times. The rearrangement uses TRBV12-3 or TRBV12-4 and TRBJ2-3, with D uncertain. This CDR3 comprises 13 residues. V was shortened by 6 bases and J by 4 bases, with 11 bases between the two germline ends. The CDR3, as DNA: TGTGCCAGCAGACCGTATAGGGCAGATACGCAGTATTTT. This codes for CASRPYRADTQYF.

This clonotype was detected many times. This chain links TRBV7-3 with TRBJ2-2; 7 bases agree with TRBD1. V shed 0 bases, J shed 6 bases, and the junction held 1 base outside the gene matches. Germline V lookup: CDR1 SGHTA, CDR2 FQGTGA. The CDR3 is 14 amino acids. Written as DNA, the CDR3 is TGTGCCAGCAGCTTAACGACAGGGTCCGGGGAGCTGTTTTTT. Translating gives CASSLTTGSGELFF.